This T cell receptor beta chain was captured by sequencing in a study of blood T cell repertoires in COVID-19. Study details: Material from acute and convalescent COVID-19 was sourced from the United States, Italy and Spain. Sample material is recorded as cDNA or gDNA derived from T cells, B-cell-depleted T cells, or PBMCs.

There are 21 residues in the CDR3. Germline CDR1 is LGHNA and CDR2 is YNFKEQ. J gave up 0 bases and V 0 bases, and 14 bases lay outside the gene matches. This clone was found once. How the authors handled the data: Nucleated cell number was recorded as an estimate derived from reference gene primer amplification. Method: immunoSEQ multiplex PCR; TCRdb's copy keeps in-frame clones and lacks some. V and J calls and clone size are copied from that table; D and trimming were computed from the DNA. The sample comprises about 130,000 clones, roughly four fifths of which are singletons, and approximately 3% rests with the top ten.

V gene TRBV4-2 combines with J gene TRBJ2-1, with 10 bases matching TRBD2. The clonotype comes from a woman older than 75 with acute or convalescent COVID-19. The sample consisted of peripheral blood. CDR3 in amino acids: CASSQDGERGGLSSSYNEQFF. CDR3 coding DNA: TGTGCCAGCAGCCAAGACGGCGAGCGGGGGGGCTTGTCGAGCTCCTACAATGAGCAGTTCTTC.